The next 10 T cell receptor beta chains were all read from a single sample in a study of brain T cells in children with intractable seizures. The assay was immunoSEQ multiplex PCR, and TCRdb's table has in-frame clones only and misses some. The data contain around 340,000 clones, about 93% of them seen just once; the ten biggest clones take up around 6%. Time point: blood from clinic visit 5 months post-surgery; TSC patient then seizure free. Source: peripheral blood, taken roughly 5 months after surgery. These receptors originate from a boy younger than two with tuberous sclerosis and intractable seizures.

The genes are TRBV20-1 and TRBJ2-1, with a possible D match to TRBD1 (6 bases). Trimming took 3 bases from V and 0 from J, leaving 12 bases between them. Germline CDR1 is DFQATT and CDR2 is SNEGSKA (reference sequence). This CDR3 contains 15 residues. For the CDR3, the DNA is TGCAGTGCTAGTACAGGGAAGAGCTCCTACAATGAGCAGTTCTTC. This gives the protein CSASTGKSSYNEQFF.

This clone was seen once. The CDR3 DNA reads as TGTGCCAGCCGCTACCCCCCCAACACTGAAGCTTTCTTT. Translation: CASRYPPNTEAFF. The chain is built from TRBV19 and TRBJ1-1, with D uncertain. The CDR3 consists of 13 residues. The V gene lost 9 bases and the J gene lost 2 bases, with 13 bases spanning the gap. Germline-derived CDR1 and CDR2 are LNHDA and SQIVND (reference sequence).

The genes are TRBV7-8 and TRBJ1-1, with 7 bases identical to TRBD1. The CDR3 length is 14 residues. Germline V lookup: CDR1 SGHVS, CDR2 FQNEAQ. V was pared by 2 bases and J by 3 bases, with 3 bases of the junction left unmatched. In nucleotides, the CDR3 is TGTGCCAGCAGCTTAAGCAGGGGGGACACTGAAGCTTTCTTT. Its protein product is CASSLSRGDTEAFF.

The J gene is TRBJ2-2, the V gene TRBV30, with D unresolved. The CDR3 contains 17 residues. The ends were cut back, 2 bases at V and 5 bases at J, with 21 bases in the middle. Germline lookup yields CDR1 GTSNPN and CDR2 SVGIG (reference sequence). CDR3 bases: TGTGCCTGGAGTAGAATACTAATACTCCCGAGGACCGGGGAGCTGTTTTTT. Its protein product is CAWSRILILPRTGELFF.

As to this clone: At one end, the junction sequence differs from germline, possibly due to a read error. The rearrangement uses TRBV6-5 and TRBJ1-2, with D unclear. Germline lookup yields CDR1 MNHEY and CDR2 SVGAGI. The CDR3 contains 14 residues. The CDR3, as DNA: TGTGCCAGTAGTTCCACGAGAGCTAACTATGGCTACACCTTC. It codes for CASSSTRANYGYTF.

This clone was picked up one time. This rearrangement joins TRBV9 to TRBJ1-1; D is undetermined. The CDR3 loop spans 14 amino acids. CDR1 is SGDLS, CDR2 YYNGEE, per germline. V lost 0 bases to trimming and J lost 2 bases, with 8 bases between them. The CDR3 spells CASSVALLNTEAFF. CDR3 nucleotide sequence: TGTGCCAGCAGCGTAGCTTTACTTAACACTGAAGCTTTCTTT.

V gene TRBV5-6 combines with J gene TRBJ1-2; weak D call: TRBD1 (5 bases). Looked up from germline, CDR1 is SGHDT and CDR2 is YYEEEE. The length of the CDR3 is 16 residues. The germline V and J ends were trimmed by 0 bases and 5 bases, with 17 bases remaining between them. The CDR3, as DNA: TGTGCCAGCAGCTTGGAACCAGGGTTAGTTGGTTATGGCTACACCTTC. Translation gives CASSLEPGLVGYGYTF.

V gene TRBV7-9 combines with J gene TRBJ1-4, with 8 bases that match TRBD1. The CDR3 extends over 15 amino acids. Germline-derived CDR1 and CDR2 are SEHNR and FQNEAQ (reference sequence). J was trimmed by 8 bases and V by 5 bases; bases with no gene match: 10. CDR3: CASSLPTGVEEKLFF. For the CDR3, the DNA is TGTGCCAGCAGCCTCCCGACAGGGGTAGAGGAAAAACTGTTTTTT.

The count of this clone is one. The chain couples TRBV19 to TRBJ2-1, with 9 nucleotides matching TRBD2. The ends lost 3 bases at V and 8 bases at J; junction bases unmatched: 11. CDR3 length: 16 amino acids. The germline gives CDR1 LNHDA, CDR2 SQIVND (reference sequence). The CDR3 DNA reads TGTGCCAGTAGTATGGTTCTGACTAGCGGTCGCGATGAGCAGTTCTTC. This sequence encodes CASSMVLTSGRDEQFF.

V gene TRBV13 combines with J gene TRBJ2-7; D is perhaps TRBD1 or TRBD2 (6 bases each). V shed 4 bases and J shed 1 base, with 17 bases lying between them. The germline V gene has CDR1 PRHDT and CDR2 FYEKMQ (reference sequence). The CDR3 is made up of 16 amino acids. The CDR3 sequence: CASSSQQGLKSYEQYF. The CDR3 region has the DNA TGTGCCAGCAGCTCGCAACAGGGACTCAAGTCCTACGAGCAGTACTTC.